These 6 T cell receptor beta chains originate from one sample sequenced in a study of T cell clonality in common variable immunodeficiency. The assay was immunoSEQ multiplex PCR, and TCRdb's table has in-frame clones only and misses some. The record shows 55,000 or so clones for this sample, with no singletons present. Sequencing input: peripheral blood mononuclear cells. These receptors originate from a person aged 18-69 years in good health.

This clone has at least ten counts. Incomplete CDR3 DNA: TGTGCCAGCAGCCTCGGGGAGGGCCTTAGGAATGAG. Amino acid sequence: CASSLGEGLRNE. The whole CDR3 sequence is CASSLGEGLRNEQFF. The genes are TRBV7-9 and TRBJ2-1; the match to TRBD2 covers 7 bases. The read falls 3 residues short of the CDR3 end, and the missing part is taken from the germline J gene. The CDR3 length is 15 residues. The germline V gene encodes CDR1 SEHNR and CDR2 FQNEAQ (reference sequence). After removal of 5 bases from V and 7 bases from J, the junction contained 11 bases not matched to a gene.

This clone has a count of ten or more. The CDR3 is cut off 3 residues early in the read; its end comes from the germline J gene. The V gene is TRBV18, the J gene TRBJ1-2, with D possibly being TRBD1 (6 bases). Germline loops: CDR1 KGHSH, CDR2 LQKENI. Trimming cost V 3 bases and J 0 bases, with 11 bases left between them. The CDR3 length is 15 residues. CDR3 DNA (partial): TGTGCCAGCTCACCGGCAGGGGACGCTAACTATGGC. It specifies CASSPAGDANYG. The CDR3 in its entirety is CASSPAGDANYGYTF.

This clone was observed at least ten times. The read ends 3 residues before the CDR3 terminus; that terminus is restored from the germline J gene. The genes are TRBV20-1 and TRBJ2-3; 7 positions agree with TRBD2. Germline V gene lookup returns CDR1 DFQATT and CDR2 SNEGSKA (reference sequence). J was trimmed by 2 bases and V by 6 bases; bases with no gene match: 8. The CDR3 sequence is 14 residues long. The CDR3 loop reads CSAVLAENTDTQYF. The CDR3 bases that were read are TGCAGTGCAGTTCTAGCGGAGAACACAGATACG.

This clone was counted ten times or more. The observed sequence ends 3 residues before the CDR3 terminus, with the missing tail filled in from the germline J gene. The chain links TRBV19 to TRBJ2-1, with unresolved D. CDR3 length equals 17 residues. V lost 6 bases and J lost 0, with 18 bases in between. Per germline, CDR1 LNHDA and CDR2 SQIVND (reference sequence). Partial CDR3 DNA: TGTGCCAGTAGCCTTGCCACCGTCAGCGACTCCTACAATGAG. This codes for CASSLATVSDSYNE. The CDR3 in its entirety is CASSLATVSDSYNEQFF.

This clone showed up many times. The read terminates 3 residues ahead of where the CDR3 ends, so the germline J gene completes it. The V call is TRBV14, the J call TRBJ1-6; the D gene is possibly TRBD1 (6 bases). The CDR3 loop spans 16 amino acids. The germline CDR1 and CDR2 sequences are SGHDN and FVKESK. V was clipped by 2 bases and J by 7 bases, with 15 bases between them. CDR3 sequence: CASSQMGRGGNSPLHF. Incomplete CDR3 DNA: TGTGCCAGCAGCCAAATGGGCAGGGGAGGGAATTCACCC.

This clone came up many times. The CDR3 is cut off 3 residues early in the read; its end comes from the germline J gene. V usage is TRBV9 and J usage is TRBJ2-1; possibly TRBD2 for D (6 bases). Looked up from germline, CDR1 is SGDLS and CDR2 is YYNGEE. The CDR3 runs to 15 residues. V lost 0 bases and J lost 1, with 8 bases in between. The chain's CDR3 is CASSVGGESYNEQFF. CDR3 DNA (partial): TGTGCCAGCAGCGTAGGCGGGGAGTCCTACAATGAG.